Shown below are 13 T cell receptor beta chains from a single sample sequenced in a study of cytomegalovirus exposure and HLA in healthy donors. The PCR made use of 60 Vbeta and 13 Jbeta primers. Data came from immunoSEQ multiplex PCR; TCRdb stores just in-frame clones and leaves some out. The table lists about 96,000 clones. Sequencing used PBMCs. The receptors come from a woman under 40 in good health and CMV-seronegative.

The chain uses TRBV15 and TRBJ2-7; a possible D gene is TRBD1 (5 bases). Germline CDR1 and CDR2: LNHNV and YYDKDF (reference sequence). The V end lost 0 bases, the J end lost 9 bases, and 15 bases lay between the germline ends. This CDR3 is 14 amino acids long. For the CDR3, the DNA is TGTGCCACCAGCAGAGAAGTAGGGCAGGGTGGGCAGTACTTC. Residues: CATSREVGQGGQYF.

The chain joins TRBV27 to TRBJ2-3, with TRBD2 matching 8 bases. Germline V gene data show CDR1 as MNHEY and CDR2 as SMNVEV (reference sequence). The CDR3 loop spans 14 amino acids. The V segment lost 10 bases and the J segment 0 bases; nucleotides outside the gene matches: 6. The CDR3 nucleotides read TGTGCCACTTCGGGGGGGCTTAGCACAGATACGCAGTATTTT. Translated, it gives CATSGGLSTDTQYF.

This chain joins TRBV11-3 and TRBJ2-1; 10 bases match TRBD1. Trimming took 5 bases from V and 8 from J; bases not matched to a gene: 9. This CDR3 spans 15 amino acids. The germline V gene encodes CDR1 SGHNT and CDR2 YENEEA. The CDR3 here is CASSLRQGAGDEQFF. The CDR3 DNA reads TGTGCCAGCAGCCTCAGACAGGGGGCAGGCGATGAGCAGTTCTTC.

CDR3 DNA: TGTGCCAGCAGCCAAGAGGCAGATAGCAATCAGCCCCAGCATTTT. This gives the protein CASSQEADSNQPQHF. The chain links TRBV4-2 to TRBJ1-5; D remains ambiguous. CDR3 length: 15 residues. V lost 0 bases and J lost 0, with 6 bases in between. Germline CDR1 is LGHNA and CDR2 is YNFKEQ.

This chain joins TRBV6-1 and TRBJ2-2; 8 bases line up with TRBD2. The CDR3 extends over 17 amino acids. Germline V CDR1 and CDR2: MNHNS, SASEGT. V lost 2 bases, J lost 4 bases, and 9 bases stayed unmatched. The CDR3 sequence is CASSELGGRWGTGELFF. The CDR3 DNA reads TGTGCCAGCAGTGAATTGGGCGGGAGGTGGGGCACCGGGGAGCTGTTTTTT.

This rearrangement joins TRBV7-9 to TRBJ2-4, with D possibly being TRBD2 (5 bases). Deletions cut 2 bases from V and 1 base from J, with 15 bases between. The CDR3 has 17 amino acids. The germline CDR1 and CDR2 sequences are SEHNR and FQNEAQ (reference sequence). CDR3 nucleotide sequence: TGTGCCAGCAGCTTACCGACCCGGGGTAGTGCCAAAAACATTCAGTACTTC. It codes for CASSLPTRGSAKNIQYF.

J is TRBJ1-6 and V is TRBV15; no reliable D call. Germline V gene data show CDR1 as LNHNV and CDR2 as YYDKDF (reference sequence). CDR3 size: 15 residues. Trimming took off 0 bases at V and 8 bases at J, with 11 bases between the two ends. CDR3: CATSRDLAGDSPLHF. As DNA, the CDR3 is TGTGCCACCAGCAGAGATCTGGCAGGCGATTCACCCCTCCACTTT.

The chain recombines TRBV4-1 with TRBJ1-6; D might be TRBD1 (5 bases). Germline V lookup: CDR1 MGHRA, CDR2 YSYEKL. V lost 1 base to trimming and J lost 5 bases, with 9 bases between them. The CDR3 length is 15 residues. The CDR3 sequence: CASSQVEGNNSPLHF. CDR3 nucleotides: TGCGCCAGCAGCCAAGTGGAGGGGAATAATTCACCCCTCCACTTT.

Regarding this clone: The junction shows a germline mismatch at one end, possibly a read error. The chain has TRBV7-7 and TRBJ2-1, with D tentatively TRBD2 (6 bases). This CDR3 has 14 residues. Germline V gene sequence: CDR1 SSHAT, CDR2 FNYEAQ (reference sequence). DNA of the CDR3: TGTGCTAGCAGCTTAGCACCGGGGGAAGGTGAGCAGTTCTTC. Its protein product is CASSLAPGEGEQFF.

CDR3 in amino acids: CASTPFPGTSKNEQFF. The DNA of the CDR3 is TGTGCCAGTACCCCTTTTCCCGGGACAAGCAAAAATGAGCAGTTCTTC. The V call is TRBV19, the J call TRBJ2-1; maybe TRBD1 (6 bases). V lost 7 bases and J lost 7, with 23 bases in between. Germline assignment: CDR1 LNHDA and CDR2 SQIVND (reference sequence). This CDR3 region has 16 residues.

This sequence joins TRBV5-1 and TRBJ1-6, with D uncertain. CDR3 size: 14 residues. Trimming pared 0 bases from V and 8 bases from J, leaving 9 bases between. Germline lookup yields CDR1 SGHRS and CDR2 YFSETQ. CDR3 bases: TGCGCCAGCAGCTTGGGGTCGGTAGATTCACCCCTCCACTTT. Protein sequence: CASSLGSVDSPLHF.

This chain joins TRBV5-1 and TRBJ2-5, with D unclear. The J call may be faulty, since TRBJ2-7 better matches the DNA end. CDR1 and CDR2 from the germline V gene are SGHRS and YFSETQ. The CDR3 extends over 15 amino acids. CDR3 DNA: TGCGCCAGCAGCTTAAAGTCCCCTATTGCCTACGAGCAGTACTTC. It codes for CASSLKSPIAYEQYF.

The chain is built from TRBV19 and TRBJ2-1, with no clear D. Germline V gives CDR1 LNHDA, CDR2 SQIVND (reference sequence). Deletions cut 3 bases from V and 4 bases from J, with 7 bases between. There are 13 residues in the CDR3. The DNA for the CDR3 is TGTGCCAGTAGTATGGCGGATTACAATGAGCAGTTCTTC. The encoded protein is CASSMADYNEQFF.